The 30 T cell receptor beta chains presented below share a single source sample, sequenced in a study of blood T cell repertoires in COVID-19 (TCRdb year 2020). The protocol used for the library was the immunoSEQ multiplex PCR assay. As stored in TCRdb, this immuneACCESS dataset retains in-frame rearrangements with V and J assigned. A fraction of the clones does not appear; measured against another copy, unresolved V genes explain less than half of the discrepancy, and the remainder lacks a known reason. This sample lists about 84,000 clones; about four fifths were detected once. The ten largest clones represent 39% of the sample. Sequenced sample: peripheral blood. The receptors originated from a man older than 75 with active or convalescent COVID-19.

The chain joins TRBV6-6 to TRBJ2-2; TRBD2 agrees at 11 bases. Per the germline V gene, CDR1 is MNHNY and CDR2 is SVGAGI (reference sequence). CDR3 length: 21 amino acids. V was clipped by 5 bases and J by 5 bases; unmatched bases: 22. The CDR3 loop reads CASSPPPDRPTSGSGTGELFF. The DNA for the CDR3 is TGTGCCAGCAGTCCGCCACCCGACAGGCCCACTAGCGGGAGCGGGACCGGGGAGCTGTTTTTT.

This rearrangement joins TRBV2 to TRBJ2-5; a weak D match, TRBD1 (8 bases). CDR1 and CDR2 from the germline V gene are SNHLY and FYNNEI. V was cut by 7 bases and J by 4 bases, with 19 bases left in between. There are 15 residues in the CDR3. CDR3 protein: CASKAETGEGETQYF. The CDR3 DNA sequence: TGTGCCAGCAAAGCCGAGACAGGGGAGGGAGAGACCCAGTACTTC.

This rearrangement joins TRBV9 to TRBJ1-4; D gene unclear. CDR1 and CDR2 (germline): SGDLS, YYNGEE. This CDR3 has 17 residues. Trimming took off 3 bases at V and 0 bases at J, with 15 bases between the two ends. This CDR3 is CASSGGVESATNEKLFF. The DNA of the CDR3 is TGTGCCAGCAGCGGCGGGGTGGAGAGTGCAACTAATGAAAAACTGTTTTTT.

V and J are TRBV19 and TRBJ2-3; the match to TRBD1 covers 8 bases. The CDR3 has 17 amino acids. Germline V gene data show CDR1 as LNHDA and CDR2 as SQIVND (reference sequence). The J segment lost 3 bases and the V segment lost 3 bases, leaving 11 bases of the junction unmatched. The CDR3: CASSIGTGGGRTDTQYF. In DNA, the CDR3 is TGTGCCAGTAGTATTGGGACAGGCGGTGGGAGAACAGATACGCAGTATTTT.

The genes are TRBV7-8 and TRBJ1-5, with a possible D match to TRBD1 (5 bases). The CDR3 loop spans 13 amino acids. CDR1 is SGHVS and CDR2 is FQNEAQ in the germline V gene. The ends were cut back, 2 bases at V and 5 bases at J, with 7 bases in the middle. Here the CDR3 DNA reads TGTGCCAGCAGCTTACGGGGGGATCAGCCCCAGCATTTT. Its translation: CASSLRGDQPQHF.

V is TRBV11-2 and J is TRBJ2-7, with a weak D call TRBD2 (5 bases). V shed 0 bases and J shed 3 bases, with 15 bases lying between them. CDR3 length: 16 amino acids. Germline loops: CDR1 SGHAT, CDR2 FQNNGV. Written as DNA, the CDR3 is TGTGCCAGCAGCTTAGAGCCGCTAGGGAGCTTCTACGAGCAGTACTTC. Encoded protein: CASSLEPLGSFYEQYF.

This clone was detected only a few times. The rearrangement joins TRBV11-3 to TRBJ2-1, with D perhaps matching TRBD1 (5 bases). Trimming stripped 1 base from V and 8 bases from J, with 12 bases between. In germline, CDR1 is SGHNT, CDR2 YENEEA. The CDR3 spans 14 residues. Here the CDR3 reads CASSLVGPHDEQFF. The DNA of the CDR3 is TGTGCCAGCAGCTTAGTGGGGCCCCACGATGAGCAGTTCTTC.

This rearrangement joins TRBV7-2 to TRBJ1-6; no firm D call. This CDR3 contains 13 residues. Trimming left V 1 base short and J 11 bases short, with 9 bases between. Germline-derived CDR1 and CDR2 are SGHTA and FQGNSA. The chain's CDR3 is CASSLVNSPPLHF. As DNA, the CDR3 is TGTGCCAGCAGCTTAGTTAACAGTCCACCCCTCCACTTT.

This rearrangement joins TRBV10-1 to TRBJ2-5; the D is unclear. Germline V lookup: CDR1 WNHNN, CDR2 SYGVQD (reference sequence). The CDR3 loop spans 15 amino acids. V was trimmed by 0 bases and J by 3 bases, leaving 11 bases between them. The CDR3 spells CASSESRSRKETQYF. The CDR3 coding sequence is TGCGCCAGCAGTGAGTCTAGGAGTCGAAAAGAGACCCAGTACTTC.

The rearrangement joins TRBV24-1 to TRBJ2-2, with TRBD1 matching over 7 bases. Germline V lookup: CDR1 KGHDR, CDR2 SFDVKD. J gave up 0 bases and V 9 bases, and 12 bases lay outside the gene matches. The CDR3 is made up of 17 amino acids. The CDR3 bases are TGTGCCACCTTGAGCACAGGGGAACACGCGAACACCGGGGAGCTGTTTTTT. As protein: CATLSTGEHANTGELFF.

This chain joins TRBV5-4 and TRBJ1-1; 9 bases line up with TRBD1. Germline CDR1 is SGHNT and CDR2 is YYREEE (reference sequence). CDR3 size: 14 residues. J was trimmed by 4 bases and V by 3 bases; bases with no gene match: 4. The CDR3 DNA reads TGTGCCAGCAGCTGGGACAGGGCGGCCACTGAAGCTTTCTTT. Protein: CASSWDRAATEAFF.

V usage is TRBV5-1 and J usage is TRBJ1-6, with TRBD1 matching 7 bases. Trimming removed 5 bases from V and 0 bases from J; junction bases left unmatched: 8. The CDR3 has 17 residues. Germline lookup yields CDR1 SGHRS and CDR2 YFSETQ. DNA for the CDR3: TGCGCCAGCAGTACGGGACAGCCTAGCTCCTATAATTCACCCCTCCACTTT. This gives the protein CASSTGQPSSYNSPLHF.

This clone was recorded once. The V and J genes are TRBV7-6 and TRBJ2-5; TRBD1 agrees at 11 bases. V was pared by 4 bases and J by 2 bases, with 9 bases of the junction left unmatched. CDR1 is SGHVS and CDR2 is FNYEAQ in the germline V gene. CDR3 size: 17 residues. The CDR3 spells CASSSGTGGLKQETQYF. The CDR3 DNA follows: TGTGCCAGCAGCTCCGGGACAGGGGGGCTCAAGCAAGAGACCCAGTACTTC.

The V call is TRBV14, the J call TRBJ2-7; D uncertain. Trimming pared 0 bases from V and 1 base from J, leaving 4 bases between. CDR3 length: 13 residues. Looked up from germline, CDR1 is SGHDN and CDR2 is FVKESK. For the CDR3, the DNA is TGTGCCAGCAGCCAAGACATTTCCTACGAGCAGTACTTC. Amino acid sequence: CASSQDISYEQYF.

The chain links TRBV6-5 to TRBJ2-7; D is ambiguous. Germline V gene sequence: CDR1 MNHEY, CDR2 SVGAGI. The CDR3 is made up of 13 amino acids. V was trimmed by 3 bases and J by 2 bases, leaving 8 bases between them. The CDR3 sequence: CASSYGKAYEQYF. CDR3 bases: TGTGCCAGCAGTTATGGCAAAGCCTACGAGCAGTACTTC.

The chain employs TRBV11-1 and TRBJ2-2, with a possible D match to TRBD1 (6 bases). Trimming left V 1 base short and J 6 bases short, with 9 bases between. The CDR3 runs 14 residues. Germline CDR1 and CDR2: SGHAT and FQDESV (reference sequence). The CDR3 here is CASSLVAGAGELFF. The CDR3 DNA follows: TGTGCCAGCAGCTTAGTAGCAGGGGCCGGGGAGCTGTTTTTT.

This clone is a singleton in its sample. V usage is TRBV18 and J usage is TRBJ2-3; 7 bases match TRBD2. The CDR3 covers 16 residues. V lost 5 bases and J lost 5; bases outside the gene matches: 13. Germline CDR1 and CDR2: KGHSH and LQKENI. The CDR3 region is CASSGSQTSNRDTQYF. CDR3 DNA sequence: TGTGCCAGCTCAGGTTCCCAGACTAGCAACAGAGATACGCAGTATTTT.

The gene calls are TRBV5-4 and TRBJ2-2; TRBD1 aligns across 9 bases. Trimming took 0 bases from V and 5 from J; bases not matched to a gene: 5. This CDR3 has 16 amino acids. Per the germline V gene, CDR1 is SGHNT and CDR2 is YYREEE (reference sequence). The chain's CDR3 is CASSLGGTGHTGELFF. CDR3 nucleotides: TGTGCCAGCAGCTTGGGCGGGACAGGGCATACCGGGGAGCTGTTTTTT. Complete variable domain (other parts from reference TRBV5-4 and TRBJ2-2): ETGVTQSPTHLIKTRGQQVTLRCSSQSGHNTVSWYQQALGQGPQFIFQYYREEENGRGNFPPRFSGLQFPNYSSELNVNALELDDSALYLCASSLGGTGHTGELFFGEGSRLTVL.

This clone is a singleton in its sample. V gene TRBV20-1 combines with J gene TRBJ2-1; TRBD2 matches at 11 bases. The ends lost 3 bases at V and 7 bases at J; junction bases unmatched: 11. The CDR3 runs 16 residues. Germline CDR1 and CDR2: DFQATT and SNEGSKA (reference sequence). CDR3 nucleotide sequence: TGCAGTGCTAGTGGACTAGCGGGTGGTAAGAAAAATGAGCAGTTCTTC. This gives the protein CSASGLAGGKKNEQFF.

The genes are TRBV28 and TRBJ2-1; 8 positions agree with TRBD2. Germline V gene sequence: CDR1 MDHEN, CDR2 SYDVKM. Losses at the gene ends were 6 bases for V and 2 bases for J; bases not matched to a gene: 6. This CDR3 comprises 15 residues. CDR3 coding DNA: TGTGCCAGCAGGATAGCGGGAACGGCCTACAATGAGCAGTTCTTC. Protein product: CASRIAGTAYNEQFF. The entire variable domain, with the rest obtained from reference TRBV28 and TRBJ2-1, is as follows: DVKVTQSSRYLVKRTGEKVFLECVQDMDHENMFWYRQDPGLGLRLIYFSYDVKMKEKGDIPEGYSVSREKKERFSLILESASTNQTSMYLCASRIAGTAYNEQFFGPGTRLTVL.

The rearrangement links TRBV5-1 to TRBJ2-7, with 7 bases that match TRBD2. Germline CDR1 is SGHRS and CDR2 is YFSETQ. This CDR3 contains 17 residues. J gave up 9 bases and V 0 bases, and 18 bases lay outside the gene matches. This CDR3 is CASSLAGISGLALVQYF. CDR3 nucleotide sequence: TGCGCCAGCAGCTTGGCGGGTATTAGCGGGCTTGCTTTGGTGCAGTACTTC.

The V gene is TRBV9, the J gene TRBJ1-1; 9 bases are shared with TRBD1. The ends lost 4 bases at V and 6 bases at J; junction bases unmatched: 10. This CDR3 contains 15 residues. Germline loops: CDR1 SGDLS, CDR2 YYNGEE. CDR3 loop: CASSPRDRDLPEAFF. The CDR3 region has the DNA TGTGCCAGCAGCCCGAGGGACAGGGATCTCCCTGAAGCTTTCTTT.

In nucleotides, the CDR3 is TGCGCCAGCAGTCTTCAGACAGGGGACTACACTGAAGCTTTCTTT. It translates to CASSLQTGDYTEAFF. The V and J genes are TRBV5-1 and TRBJ1-1; 8 nucleotides line up with TRBD1. After removal of 5 bases from V and 3 bases from J, the junction contained 9 bases not matched to a gene. The CDR3 has 15 amino acids. Germline CDR1 reads SGHRS; CDR2 reads YFSETQ.

The chain uses TRBV18 and TRBJ1-5, with 7 bases identical to TRBD1. The V and J ends lost 3 bases and 6 bases, in that order; junction bases with no gene match: 8. Germline CDR1 KGHSH, CDR2 LQKENI. The CDR3 sequence is 15 residues long. This CDR3 is CASSPDRVISQPQHF. CDR3 in DNA: TGTGCCAGCTCACCCGACAGGGTAATCAGTCAGCCCCAGCATTTT.

This chain links TRBV20-1 with TRBJ1-1; 8 bases align to TRBD1. The CDR3 consists of 14 residues. In germline, CDR1 is DFQATT, CDR2 SNEGSKA (reference sequence). V shed 3 bases and J 4 bases; nucleotides not matched to a gene: 7. As DNA, the CDR3 is TGCAGTGCTAGTCAGGGGGCACGAGTCACTGAAGCTTTCTTT. As protein: CSASQGARVTEAFF.

This chain links TRBV28 with TRBJ1-3, with a tentative D call TRBD1 (6 bases). From germline, CDR1 is MDHEN and CDR2 SYDVKM. V lost 3 bases to trimming and J lost 8 bases, with 17 bases between them. This CDR3 spans 15 amino acids. The CDR3 DNA sequence: TGTGCCAGCAGTTTCCAGGGGCCTCCGTACCACACCATATATTTT. Its translation: CASSFQGPPYHTIYF. The whole variable domain, filled in from reference TRBV28 and TRBJ1-3, reads DVKVTQSSRYLVKRTGEKVFLECVQDMDHENMFWYRQDPGLGLRLIYFSYDVKMKEKGDIPEGYSVSREKKERFSLILESASTNQTSMYLCASSFQGPPYHTIYFGEGSWLTVV.

The chain joins TRBV7-3 to TRBJ1-1, with 8 bases aligning to TRBD1. J gave up 11 bases and V 5 bases, and 7 bases lay outside the gene matches. The CDR3 is 12 amino acids. Germline values: CDR1 SGHTA, CDR2 FQGTGA. For the CDR3, the DNA is TGTGCCAGCAGCCCTGGACAGGGTCGCGCTTTCTTT. This codes for CASSPGQGRAFF. Full variable domain (rest looked up from reference TRBV7-3 and TRBJ1-1): GAGVSQTPSNKVTEKGKYVELRCDPISGHTALYWYRQSLGQGPEFLIYFQGTGAADDSGLPNDRFFAVRPEGSVSTLKIQRTERGDSAVYLCASSPGQGRAFFGQGTRLTVV.

The rearrangement links TRBV5-5 to TRBJ2-6, with 8 positions matching TRBD1. V shed 1 base and J 2 bases; nucleotides not matched to a gene: 2. The germline gives CDR1 SGHKS, CDR2 YYEKEE (reference sequence). The CDR3 runs to 16 residues. This chain's CDR3 is CASSLTGGTGANVLTF. The CDR3 bases are TGTGCCAGCAGCTTGACAGGGGGAACTGGGGCCAACGTCCTGACTTTC.

V gene TRBV5-1 combines with J gene TRBJ2-5, with TRBD1 identical over 9 bases. Germline values: CDR1 SGHRS, CDR2 YFSETQ. The CDR3 spans 15 residues. The ends lost 4 bases at V and 3 bases at J; junction bases unmatched: 7. The CDR3 sequence is CASSRGTGTEETQYF. In DNA, the CDR3 is TGCGCCAGCAGCCGAGGGACAGGGACCGAAGAGACCCAGTACTTC. Using reference TRBV5-1 and TRBJ2-5 for the parts outside the CDR3, the full variable domain is KAGVTQTPRYLIKTRGQQVTLSCSPISGHRSVSWYQQTPGQGLQFLFEYFSETQRNKGNFPGRFSGRQFSNSRSEMNVSTLELGDSALYLCASSRGTGTEETQYFGPGTRLLVL.

The chain has TRBV12-3 or TRBV12-4 and TRBJ1-2; 7 bases are a match to TRBD1. V lost 5 bases, J lost 4 bases, and 4 bases stayed unmatched. This CDR3 has 13 amino acids. CDR3 region: CASSTGQTYGYTF. The CDR3, as DNA: TGTGCCAGCAGTACGGGACAGACCTATGGCTACACCTTC.